The entry below gives a single T cell receptor beta chain sequence along with its context. This clonotype was observed at least ten times. No cognate antigen has been identified for it. Within one base of it there is no much larger clone, and no base qualities were kept. The TCR beta CDR3 regions were amplified from the RNA transcripts. For the first round of RT-PCR on the TCR CDR3, the HTBI primer set was used together with the Qiagen OneStep RT-PCR kit. The libraries were constructed in a second round of multiplex PCR and then size-selected and purified. Paired-end sequencing of the libraries was performed with 100 bp reads on an Illumina HiSeq2000. The authors' analysis ran thus. SOAPnuke was used to process the raw data, removing reads that contained adapters or uncalled bases, had a mean Phred below 15, or lacked an exact match to the constant primer or identifier. COPE v1.2.5 was used to merge high-quality paired reads, and clonotypes were defined as unique nucleotide sequences. MiTCR v1.1 was used to align clonotypes to the IMGT TRBV, TRBD and TRBJ reference segments. The analysis was restricted to V-J combinations with a frequency above 0.0001, which together covered over 99% of the repertoires. A TCS score was defined as the ratio between F50 (clonal expansion) and ExV (chaos), using BLOSUM62-based TCRdist between CDR3 peptides within each V-J. Welch's t-statistics and random forest reduced 514 V-J features to about 13, which were used in a naive Bayes classifier (R e1071). The similarity between thyroid and blood repertoires was quantified using the Morisita-Horn index. Starting from the raw public reads, TCRdb applied fastp trimming at Q25, assembled clones with MiXCR and retained in-frame beta chains. A single entry per CDR3 protein holds the most common genes and DNA from its merged rows. V and J calls and clone size were set by TCRdb, not the authors. The sample has hundreds of thousands of distinct CDR3 sequences on record, roughly 15% of them singletons. Roughly 4.5% of the sample goes to the ten largest clones.

Moderately to severely active disease, a Clinical Activity Score of at least 3, a NOSPECS grade of at least 4, and a duration under 3 months were present in ophthalmopathy patients. Any patient with an uncontrolled infection, another autoimmune disease, pregnancy or lactation was excluded. Diagnoses were established on the basis of clinical symptoms, serum thyroxine and TRAb, thyroid ultrasound, and orbital computed tomography. Ficoll-Paque density gradient centrifugation was used to isolate PBMCs from approximately 10 ml of fresh peripheral blood. Total RNA was extracted with Trizol reagent, and quality was checked on an Agilent 2100 Bioanalyzer. This sample is part of a study of T cells in Graves' hyperthyroidism and ophthalmopathy (dated by TCRdb to between 2019 and 2020). For the study in its entirety: Peripheral blood was collected at initial diagnosis, before any treatment. To identify distinguishing TCR V-J signatures, a discovery cohort of 100 or so patients was used, comprising 43 with Graves' ophthalmopathy and 57 with stable Graves' hyperthyroidism. Prospective prediction of ophthalmopathy was tested in an independent validation cohort of 18 to 20 hyperthyroidism patients and approximately 17 patients who later progressed to ophthalmopathy. The roughly 91 discovery patients were randomly split 7:3 into training and test sets. In more than five Graves' hyperthyroidism patients, the study also compared T-cell repertoires from thyroid tissue with T-cell repertoires from blood. Following sampling, methimazole starting at 30 mg daily was given to hyperthyroidism patients, and high-dose intravenous methylprednisolone was given to ophthalmopathy patients. The paper describes TCR Vbeta CDR3 sequencing of about 140 peripheral blood samples, made up of 43 ophthalmopathy patients, around 78 hyperthyroidism patients and 17 progressor patients.

CDR1 is given as SGHVS and CDR2 as FNYEAQ, both from the germline V gene. Trimming takes 2 bases off V and 7 bases off J; junction bases not matched to a gene: 10. The cysteine opens and the phenylalanine closes a CDR3 of 15 amino acids. Only the CDR3 portion is preserved as DNA: 45 bases, with reading frame beginning at the first base. Here is what the overall study found, with its caveats: During validation, the model predicted progression to ophthalmopathy a median of about 6.5 months ahead of onset, with roughly 65% sensitivity and around 73% specificity. Ophthalmopathy was separated from stable hyperthyroidism by a 13 V-J signature model, with over 85% sensitivity and about 84% specificity obtained in cross-validation and 80%/75% obtained in testing. Blood samples also contained most of the expanded thyroid clonotypes (frequency above 0.001), which suggests that blood repertoires may reflect thyroid immune responses. No statistical method was used to fix the sample size in advance, and group allocation was not hidden from the investigators.

Sequenced: blood. Here the chain combines TRBV7-6 and TRBJ1-2, with TRBD1 matching 7 junction bases. This clonotype was sampled from a middle-aged woman with Graves' ophthalmopathy. The encoded CDR3 is CASSLQRQGMGGYTF. The DNA sequence is as follows: TGTGCCAGCAGCTTACAAAGACAGGGTATGGGTGGCTACACCTTC.